This entry lists 19 T cell receptor beta chains sequenced from one sample in a study of vaccination effects on CD4 cells after COVID-19. The antigens for these receptors are not known. Antigen-specific CD4+ T cells were expanded with viral peptide pools in the ViraFEST assay before sequencing. Culture lasted about ten days before CD4+ T cell isolation. Testing of the vaccine recipients showed negative nucleocapsid antibodies and no prior SARS-CoV-2 infection. Profiled with immunoSEQ multiplex PCR; TCRdb holds only in-frame clones, not every one. This sample yields just over 20,000 clones, of which around 70% are seen a single time; roughly 25% belongs to the top ten. This specimen consisted of CD4+ T cells from PBMCs cultured with HCoV-NL63 spike peptides, obtained before COVID-19 vaccination. Receptors were obtained from a human donor who received a COVID-19 vaccine.

The chain couples TRBV5-1 to TRBJ2-1; TRBD2 agrees at 11 bases. The CDR3 runs to 16 residues. Germline assignment: CDR1 SGHRS and CDR2 YFSETQ. The trim removed 5 bases at V and 4 bases at J, leaving 8 bases unmatched. This chain's CDR3 is CASRFSGRGIYNEQFF. CDR3 nucleotide sequence: TGCGCCAGCAGATTTAGCGGGAGGGGGATATACAATGAGCAGTTCTTC.

This clone turned up a few times. In DNA form, the CDR3 reads TGTGCCAGCAGCTTTCGGCAGGGCACAGGCAATGAGCAGTTCTTC. Its protein product is CASSFRQGTGNEQFF. V is TRBV7-2 and J is TRBJ2-1, with D possibly being TRBD1 (5 bases). This CDR3 is 15 amino acids long. The germline gives CDR1 SGHTA, CDR2 FQGNSA. V gave up 3 bases and J gave up 6 bases, with 15 bases separating them.

J is TRBJ2-3 and V is TRBV11-2; 10 positions agree with TRBD2. V lost 1 base to trimming and J lost 0 bases; unmatched junction nucleotides: 7. Germline-derived CDR1 and CDR2 are SGHAT and FQNNGV. CDR3 size: 18 residues. CDR3 sequence (DNA): TGTGCCAGCAGCTTAGTCTCTAGCGGGAGAGCTAGCACAGATACGCAGTATTTT. This translates into CASSLVSSGRASTDTQYF.

The chain has TRBV6-6 and TRBJ2-2; D gene ambiguous. Germline lookup yields CDR1 MNHNY and CDR2 SVGAGI (reference sequence). V was shortened by 2 bases and J by 3 bases, with 10 bases between the two germline ends. The CDR3 spans 15 residues. This CDR3 is CASSYRQDHTGELFF. CDR3 DNA sequence: TGTGCCAGCAGTTACAGGCAGGACCACACCGGGGAGCTGTTTTTT.

The genes are TRBV18 and TRBJ2-1, with D hard to call. The CDR3 runs 16 residues. The V and J ends lost 1 base and 0 bases respectively, with 10 bases between them. Germline V CDR1 and CDR2: KGHSH, LQKENI. As DNA, the CDR3 is TGTGCCAGCTCACCACTTGGCGGAAGCTCCTACAATGAGCAGTTCTTC. Its protein product is CASSPLGGSSYNEQFF.

The rearrangement joins TRBV4-1 to TRBJ2-5, with TRBD2 identical over 11 bases. After removal of 5 bases from V and 5 bases from J, the junction contained 13 bases not matched to a gene. Germline-derived CDR1 and CDR2 are MGHRA and YSYEKL. The CDR3 is 17 amino acids. The CDR3 region is CASSYQLAGAAAETQYF. In DNA form, the CDR3 reads TGCGCCAGCAGCTACCAACTAGCGGGGGCCGCGGCGGAGACCCAGTACTTC.

V is TRBV28 and J is TRBJ1-5; 8 bases align to TRBD1. The CDR3 is made up of 18 amino acids. V lost 2 bases, J lost 0 bases, and 9 bases stayed unmatched. Germline lookup yields CDR1 MDHEN and CDR2 SYDVKM. CDR3 sequence (DNA): TGTGCCAGCAGTTTAAGGGGGGACAGGTTCTATAGCAATCAGCCCCAGCATTTT. Its translation: CASSLRGDRFYSNQPQHF.

The chain couples TRBV11-3 to TRBJ1-1, with D perhaps TRBD1 (5 bases). Per germline, CDR1 SGHNT and CDR2 YENEEA. CDR3 length: 12 amino acids. V was clipped by 5 bases and J by 6 bases, with 10 bases between them. The DNA of the CDR3 is TGTGCCAGCAGCGCCCGGGGCTCTGAAGCTTTCTTT. This translates into CASSARGSEAFF.

The CDR3 sequence is CASSLGSSVMNTEAFF. The CDR3 DNA reads as TGTGCCAGCAGCTTGGGGAGTAGCGTCATGAACACTGAAGCTTTCTTT. The chain employs TRBV5-4 and TRBJ1-1; no clear D gene. The CDR3 consists of 16 residues. V lost 0 bases and J 0 bases, leaving 12 bases between the germline ends. Germline values: CDR1 SGHNT, CDR2 YYREEE (reference sequence). The full variable domain, in which reference TRBV5-4 and TRBJ1-1 provide the parts outside the CDR3, is ETGVTQSPTHLIKTRGQQVTLRCSSQSGHNTVSWYQQALGQGPQFIFQYYREEENGRGNFPPRFSGLQFPNYSSELNVNALELDDSALYLCASSLGSSVMNTEAFFGQGTRLTVV.

This chain joins TRBV7-2 and TRBJ2-3; maybe TRBD2 (6 bases). Between the trimmed V and J ends, which lost 2 bases and 0 bases, there was a span of 12 bases. Germline loops: CDR1 SGHTA, CDR2 FQGNSA. The CDR3 length is 16 residues. CDR3 sequence reads: CASSLRWEASTDTQYF. In nucleotides, the CDR3 is TGTGCCAGCAGCTTAAGGTGGGAGGCTAGCACAGATACGCAGTATTTT.

The rearrangement joins TRBV5-6 to TRBJ1-1, with TRBD1 matching over 8 bases. The ends lost 7 bases at V and 3 bases at J; junction bases unmatched: 8. In germline, CDR1 is SGHDT, CDR2 YYEEEE. The CDR3 is 14 amino acids. The CDR3: CASGLRGLDTEAFF. The DNA of the CDR3 is TGTGCCAGCGGACTCAGGGGGCTTGACACTGAAGCTTTCTTT.

This clone has more than one count but fewer than ten. The gene calls are TRBV3-1 (or the pseudogene TRBV3-2) and TRBJ2-7, with TRBD2 identical over 9 bases. V shed 4 bases and J 0 bases; nucleotides not matched to a gene: 4. The germline CDR1 and CDR2 sequences are LGHDT and YNNKEL (reference sequence). The CDR3 spans 15 residues. The CDR3 DNA reads TGTGCCAGCAGCCCTCGACTAGCGGCCTCCTACGAGCAGTACTTC. This translates into CASSPRLAASYEQYF.

The chain links TRBV28 to TRBJ1-2; no clear D. The CDR3 loop spans 17 amino acids. The V gene's germline CDR1 is MDHEN and CDR2 SYDVKM. Trimming stripped 5 bases from V and 4 bases from J, with 23 bases between. The CDR3 is CASSTPRRRALVYGYTF. CDR3 DNA sequence: TGTGCCAGCAGTACACCCCGGCGAAGGGCGCTTGTCTATGGCTACACCTTC.

This rearrangement joins TRBV30 to TRBJ2-7, with 7 bases lining up with TRBD2. CDR3 length: 14 residues. Germline CDR1 GTSNPN, CDR2 SVGIG (reference sequence). V trimming: 0 bases; J trimming: 2 bases; junction bases outside the gene matches: 4. CDR3 DNA sequence: TGTGCCTGGAGTGTGGGGGGGACCACCTACGAGCAGTACTTC. It codes for CAWSVGGTTYEQYF.

This clone was seen a few times. The chain employs TRBV7-3 and TRBJ2-7, with D perhaps matching TRBD2 (6 bases). CDR3 size: 12 residues. Germline-derived CDR1 and CDR2 are SGHTA and FQGTGA. V lost 2 bases to trimming and J lost 6 bases, with 8 bases between them. CDR3 sequence reads: CASSLDGGEQYF. As DNA, the CDR3 is TGTGCCAGCAGCTTAGACGGGGGCGAGCAGTACTTC.

V is TRBV9 and J is TRBJ2-1; 9 bases are a match to TRBD2. CDR1 and CDR2 from the germline V gene are SGDLS and YYNGEE. The J segment lost 1 base and the V segment lost 3 bases, leaving 5 bases of the junction unmatched. The CDR3 is 16 amino acids. The CDR3 nucleotides are TGTGCCAGCAGCGCCTTCAGCGGGAGGTCCTACAATGAGCAGTTCTTC. Protein product: CASSAFSGRSYNEQFF.

J is TRBJ1-2 and V is TRBV19, with a tentative D call TRBD1 (5 bases). Trimming removed 0 bases at V and 2 bases at J, with 10 bases between. The germline V gene has CDR1 LNHDA and CDR2 SQIVND (reference sequence). There are 15 residues in the CDR3. This CDR3 reads CASSIEGLLNYGYTF. CDR3 in DNA: TGTGCCAGTAGTATAGAGGGACTCCTGAACTATGGCTACACCTTC.

This clone was seen once. The CDR3 protein is CASSLRDSFEQYF. CDR3 nucleotide sequence: TGTGCCAGCAGCTTGCGGGACTCTTTTGAGCAGTACTTC. J is TRBJ2-7 and V is TRBV5-4; D might be TRBD2 (6 bases). The V gene's germline CDR1 is SGHNT and CDR2 YYREEE (reference sequence). There are 13 residues in the CDR3. Trimming left V 1 base short and J 7 bases short, with 12 bases between.

This chain uses TRBV4-1 with TRBJ1-1; the match to TRBD1 covers 10 bases. The V gene's germline CDR1 is MGHRA and CDR2 YSYEKL. CDR3 length equals 18 residues. The ends lost 0 bases at V and 3 bases at J; junction bases unmatched: 10. CDR3 DNA sequence: TGCGCCAGCAGCCAAGATCTCGACAGGGGGCGCCTATACACTGAAGCTTTCTTT. This codes for CASSQDLDRGRLYTEAFF.